These 10 T cell receptor beta chains were all obtained from the same sample, sequenced in a study of blood T cell repertoires in COVID-19. The assay was immunoSEQ multiplex PCR, and TCRdb's table has in-frame clones only and misses some. This sample has roughly 150,000 clones, with 70% to 80% found just once. The sample consisted of peripheral blood. All receptors derive from a woman aged 55-69 years with COVID-19, enrolled during active disease.

The chain carries TRBV5-4 and TRBJ1-1; D perhaps matches TRBD1 (6 bases). Germline V lookup: CDR1 SGHNT, CDR2 YYREEE (reference sequence). This CDR3 has 12 amino acids. V lost 4 bases, J lost 11 bases, and 15 bases lay in between. For the CDR3, the DNA is TGTGCCAGCAGCCCCGACCGGGACATGGCTTTCTTT. It encodes CASSPDRDMAFF.

The gene calls are TRBV14 and TRBJ2-7; 8 bases align to TRBD1. Germline V lookup: CDR1 SGHDN, CDR2 FVKESK. CDR3 size: 13 residues. After removal of 3 bases from V and 11 bases from J, the junction contained 9 bases not matched to a gene. In nucleotides, the CDR3 is TGTGCCAGCAGCCATAGGACAGGGACGGACAAGTACTTC. Its protein is CASSHRTGTDKYF.

V is TRBV12-3 or TRBV12-4 and J is TRBJ2-7, with D tentatively TRBD1 (6 bases). V lost 5 bases, J lost 8 bases, and 13 bases lay in between. This CDR3 is built from 12 residues. In DNA, the CDR3 is TGTGCCAGCAGTGGTCAGTGGGGGCAGCAGTACGTC. It specifies CASSGQWGQQYV.

Note on this clone: An end of the junction differs from the germline gene, which may be a read error. The V gene is TRBV7-9, the J gene TRBJ2-3, with 8 bases fitting TRBD2. Germline V lookup: CDR1 SEHNR, CDR2 FQNEAQ (reference sequence). The CDR3 contains 12 residues. The CDR3 reads CASSVSGGLTDF. The CDR3 region has the DNA TGTGCCAGCAGCGTAAGCGGGGGCTTGACGGATTTT.

This chain links TRBV6-5 with TRBJ1-1; 9 positions agree with TRBD1. Germline lookup yields CDR1 MNHEY and CDR2 SVGAGI. Unmatched junction bases numbered 11, after V lost 4 bases and J lost 5 bases. The CDR3 runs to 16 residues. The CDR3 here is CASSSTGGGRETEAFF. The CDR3 DNA is TGTGCCAGCAGTTCGACAGGGGGGGGAAGAGAAACTGAAGCTTTCTTT.

This chain joins TRBV19 and TRBJ1-3, with D possibly being TRBD1 (5 bases). CDR3 length: 14 residues. Trimming shortened V by 4 bases and J by 2 bases, and 9 bases separated the two germline ends. CDR1 is LNHDA, CDR2 SQIVND, per germline (reference sequence). As DNA, the CDR3 is TGTGCCAGTAGTACAACAGGTCCTGGAAACACCATATATTTT. Amino acid sequence: CASSTTGPGNTIYF.

This clone was detected once. One junction end does not reproduce the germline sequence, and a read error may be involved. The gene calls are TRBV19 and TRBJ2-7, with D possibly TRBD1 on 5 matching bases. Germline V gene sequence: CDR1 LNHDA, CDR2 SQIVND (reference sequence). CDR3 length: 16 residues. The CDR3 is CASSKTLDSVSNEQYF. For the CDR3, the DNA is TGTGCCAGTAGTAAAACGTTAGACAGCGTCTCCAACGAGCAGTACTTC.

The chain joins TRBV28 to TRBJ1-6; a weak D match, TRBD1 (6 bases). Trimming left V 6 bases short and J 8 bases short, with 20 bases between. The germline V gene encodes CDR1 MDHEN and CDR2 SYDVKM. The CDR3 spans 16 residues. This CDR3 reads CASSPPGGTGYSPLHF. CDR3 in DNA: TGTGCCAGCAGCCCACCTGGGGGCACGGGGTATTCACCCCTCCACTTT.

This chain joins TRBV28 and TRBJ1-2; TRBD1 aligns across 7 bases. CDR3 length equals 15 residues. V trimming: 2 bases; J trimming: 7 bases; junction bases outside the gene matches: 10. Germline CDR1 reads MDHEN; CDR2 reads SYDVKM. The CDR3 here is CASSLKRIRGSGYTF. The CDR3 coding sequence is TGTGCCAGCAGTTTAAAACGGATCAGGGGGAGTGGCTACACCTTC.

The chain employs TRBV5-6 and TRBJ1-2; D is perhaps TRBD1 (5 bases). Germline V gives CDR1 SGHDT, CDR2 YYEEEE. CDR3 size: 14 residues. The V end was cut by 5 bases, the J end by 6 bases, with 17 bases between. CDR3 loop: CASRGTGTADGYTF. DNA of the CDR3: TGTGCCAGCAGGGGCACCGGGACTGCGGATGGCTACACCTTC.